This TCR beta chain originates from a study of CD8+CD57+ T cells in acquired aplastic anemia. Study at large: DNA recovered from sorted CD4+ and CD8+ cells had a mean of approximately 3.5 ug.

The germline CDR1 and CDR2 sequences are ENHRY and SYGVKD. Trimming removed 0 bases from V and 1 base from J, with 26 bases in between. This CDR3 comprises 21 residues. Genomic DNA was employed as the template in profiling TCR beta VDJ and CDR3. TCRdb reanalysed the reads using MiXCR and keeps one entry per CDR3 protein. The table records over 250,000 distinct CDR3 sequences, approximately 57% of them present only once. Those patients picked for sequencing had displayed CD8+CD57+ cell expansion on flow cytometry. Patients had undergone no therapy by the time their blood was sampled. Points from the study as a whole: It was found that nearly 30 CD8+ CDR3 sequences were shared between patients and controls.

On this clonotype: No antigen is known for it.

This clonotype originated in a human donor with aplastic anemia. The specimen sequenced was sorted CD4+, CD8+, or CD8+CD57+ T cells (not recorded which) from PBMCs. V gene TRBV10-3 combines with J gene TRBJ2-3, with D hard to call. For the CDR3, the DNA is TGTGCCATCAGTGAGTCTGGTGTCAGACACACAGATTTTTCCGGCACAGATACGCAGTATTTT. Protein: CAISESGVRHTDFSGTDTQYF.